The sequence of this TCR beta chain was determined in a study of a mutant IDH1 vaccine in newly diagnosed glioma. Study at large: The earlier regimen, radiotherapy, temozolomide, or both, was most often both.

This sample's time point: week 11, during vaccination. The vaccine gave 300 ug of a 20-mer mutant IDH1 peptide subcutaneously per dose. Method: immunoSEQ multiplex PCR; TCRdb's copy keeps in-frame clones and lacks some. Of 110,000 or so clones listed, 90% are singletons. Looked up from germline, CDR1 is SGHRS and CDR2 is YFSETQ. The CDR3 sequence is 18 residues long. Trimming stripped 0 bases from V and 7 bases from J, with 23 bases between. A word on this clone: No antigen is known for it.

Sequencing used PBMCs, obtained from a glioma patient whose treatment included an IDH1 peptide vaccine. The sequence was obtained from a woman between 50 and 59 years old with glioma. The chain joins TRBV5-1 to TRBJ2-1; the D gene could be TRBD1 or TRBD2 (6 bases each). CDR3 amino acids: CASSLAYRGERGRNEQFF. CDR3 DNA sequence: TGCGCCAGCAGCTTGGCTTATAGGGGGGAGAGAGGTAGGAATGAGCAGTTCTTC. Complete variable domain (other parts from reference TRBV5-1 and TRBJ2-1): KAGVTQTPRYLIKTRGQQVTLSCSPISGHRSVSWYQQTPGQGLQFLFEYFSETQRNKGNFPGRFSGRQFSNSRSEMNVSTLELGDSALYLCASSLAYRGERGRNEQFFGPGTRLTVL.